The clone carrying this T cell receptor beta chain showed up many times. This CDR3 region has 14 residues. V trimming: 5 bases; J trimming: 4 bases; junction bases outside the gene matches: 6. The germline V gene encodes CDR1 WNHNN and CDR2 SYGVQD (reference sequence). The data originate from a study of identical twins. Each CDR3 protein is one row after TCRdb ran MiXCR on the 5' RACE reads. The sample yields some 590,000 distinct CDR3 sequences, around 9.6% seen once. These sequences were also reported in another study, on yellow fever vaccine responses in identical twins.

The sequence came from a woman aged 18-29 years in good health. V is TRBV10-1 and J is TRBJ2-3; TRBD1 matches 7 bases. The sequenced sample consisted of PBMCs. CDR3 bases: TGCGCCAGCAGTCCTGGGACAGTTCCAGATACGCAGTATTTT. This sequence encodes CASSPGTVPDTQYF.